The T cell receptor beta chain described here comes from a study of Ad26.COV2.S vaccination and SARS-CoV-2 variants. About the study: The study gave Ad26.COV2.S intramuscularly, once or twice 56 days apart. The study, taken as a whole, reports: Spike-specific responses of CD8+ and CD4+ T cells were reported to display substantial breadth after vaccination.

The ends were cut back, 8 bases at V and 9 bases at J, with 14 bases in the middle. CDR3 size: 12 residues. The germline gives CDR1 MDHEN, CDR2 SYDVKM. Treatment denoted: over 15 received Ad26.COV2.S at low or high dose, single or two shots; about 5 received placebo; per-sample allocation not given. Collection of samples fell on day 63 after the first vaccine or placebo injection. Boston supplied an adult donor aged 18-55 years. The shot given was an Ad26 vector that makes Wuhan-strain SARS-CoV-2 spike. TCRdb's table, derived via immunoSEQ multiplex PCR, lists solely in-frame clones and lacks some. The table records about 480,000 clones, 70% to 90% of them present only once. Notes on this clone: Its antigen is not identified.

The source material was peripheral blood, sampled in a trial of Ad26.COV2.S vaccine versus placebo. The TCR sequence derives from a person between 18 and 65 years old who received the Ad26.COV2.S COVID-19 vaccine or a placebo. The chain uses TRBV28 and TRBJ2-4; D is possibly TRBD1 or TRBD2 (5 bases each). In DNA form, the CDR3 reads TGTGCCAGCGCAAGGGGTGGGGGCATTCAGTACTTC. It is translated as CASARGGGIQYF.